Reported below is one T cell receptor beta chain. The antigen remains unidentified. Produced via immunoSEQ multiplex PCR; TCRdb's table is partial and in-frame only. The sample yields about 2,200,000 clones, approximately 94% seen once. The data are from a study of shared clonotypes between healthy human individuals. CD8 cells regarded as naive lacked CD45RO, were positively chosen for CCR7, and omitted terminally differentiated effector memory CD45RA+ cells. Study-wide points: Generation of non-shared clonotypes was less probable than generation of clonotypes shared by all four donors. In general, naive subsets displayed greater estimated richness than memory subsets did. What rarefaction showed was incomplete sorted-subset sequencing despite large depth. Shared clonotypes: 4.5% to 5% naive CD4, about 4% naive CD8, around 2.2% memory CD4, under 0.5% memory CD8.

The sequenced material came from naive CD8+ T cells from PBMCs. This clonotype originated in a man aged 18 to 30 in good health. Some clones in this sample may be carry-over from other donors' samples.

CDR3 amino acids: CASSQRAGTGIYNEQFF. As DNA, the CDR3 is TGCGCCAGCAGCCAAAGAGCCGGGACAGGGATCTACAATGAGCAGTTCTTC. This rearrangement joins TRBV4-1 to TRBJ2-1; TRBD1 matches at 9 bases. CDR3 length: 17 amino acids. J lost 3 bases, V lost 2 bases, and 8 bases had no gene match. CDR1 and CDR2 from the germline V gene are MGHRA and YSYEKL.